Given below is one T cell receptor beta chain in context. Its target antigen remains unknown. No quality values exist for individual bases; no much larger clone is one base distant. The sample comes from a study of patients and donors after allogeneic stem cell transplantation (dated by TCRdb to about 2020). The library was produced with RT-PCR. The sample was run on a NextSeq 550. TCRdb reran the public reads through fastp at Q25 and MiXCR, keeping productive beta chains. For every CDR3 protein sequence, its rows merge into one entry that carries the most common genes and DNA. The sample records fewer than 60,000 distinct CDR3 sequences, 13% of which are singletons. The ten largest clones take up around 30% of the sample. Between the V and J ends, shortened by 3 bases and 9 bases respectively, the junction contains 12 bases. The CDR3 covers 13 residues, taking in both the cysteine and the phenylalanine. The sequence is cut down to CDR3 DNA, 39 bases in frame from base 1.

The clonotype originates from a human donor who was either an allogeneic HSCT recipient or a stem cell or donor lymphocyte infusion donor (not recorded which). It is not recorded whose cells these are; they may come from a transplant donor. Sequencing used blood, either unsorted or a sorted T cell fraction (not recorded which). Recombination linked TRBV12-3 or TRBV12-4 to TRBJ2-1; no D segment can be confidently identified. The DNA sequence is TGTGCCAGCAGTTTTAACATTCAGGTTGAGCAGTTCTTC. It codes for CASSFNIQVEQFF.